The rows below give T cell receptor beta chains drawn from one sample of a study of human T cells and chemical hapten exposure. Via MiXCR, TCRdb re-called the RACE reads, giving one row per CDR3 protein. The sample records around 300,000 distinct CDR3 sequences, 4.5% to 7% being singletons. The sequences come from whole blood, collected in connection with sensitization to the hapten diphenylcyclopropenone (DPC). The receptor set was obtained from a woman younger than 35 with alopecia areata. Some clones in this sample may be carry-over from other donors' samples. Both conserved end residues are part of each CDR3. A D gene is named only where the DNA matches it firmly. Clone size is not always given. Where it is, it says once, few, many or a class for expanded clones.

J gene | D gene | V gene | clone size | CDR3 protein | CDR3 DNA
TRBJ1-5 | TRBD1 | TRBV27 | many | CASSLGTGGINQPQHF | TGTGCCAGCAGTCTGGGGACAGGGGGAATCAATCAGCCCCAGCATTTT
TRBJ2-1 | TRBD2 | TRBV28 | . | CASSLTSGGRDEQFF | TGTGCCAGCAGTTTGACTAGCGGGGGGCGGGATGAGCAGTTCTTC
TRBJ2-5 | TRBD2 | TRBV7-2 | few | CASSSPGSGGALQETQYF | TGTGCCAGCAGCTCTCCTGGTAGCGGGGGGGCATTACAAGAGACCCAGTACTTC
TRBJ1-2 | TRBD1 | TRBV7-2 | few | CASSLDPQGQGSGYTF | TGTGCCAGCAGCTTAGACCCTCAGGGACAGGGGAGCGGCTACACCTTC
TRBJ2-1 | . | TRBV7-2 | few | CASSSGWRGRSGEQFF | TGTGCCAGCAGCTCCGGGTGGAGGGGGCGCAGTGGTGAGCAGTTCTTC
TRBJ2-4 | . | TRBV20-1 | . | CSAREGSKNIQYF | TGCAGTGCTAGAGAGGGCAGTAAAAACATTCAGTACTTC
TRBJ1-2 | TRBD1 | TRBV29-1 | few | CSVSGTGGYIF | TGCAGCGTGTCCGGGACAGGGGGCTACATCTTC
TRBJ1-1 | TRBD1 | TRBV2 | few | CASSLTGTATEAFF | TGTGCCAGCAGTCTGACCGGGACAGCCACTGAAGCTTTCTTT
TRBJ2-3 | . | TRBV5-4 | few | CASSLMVGGTTDTQYF | TGTGCCAGCAGCTTAATGGTTGGCGGCACCACAGATACGCAGTATTTT
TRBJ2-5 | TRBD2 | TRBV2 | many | CASSERRGGLETQYF | TGTGCCAGCAGTGAACGCCGGGGGGGCCTAGAGACCCAGTACTTC
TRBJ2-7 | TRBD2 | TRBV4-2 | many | CASSRLAGAPNEQYF | TGTGCCAGCAGCCGTCTAGCGGGGGCCCCCAACGAGCAGTACTTC
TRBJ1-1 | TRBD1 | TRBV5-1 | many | CASSLTGTGQWGVNTEAFF | TGCGCCAGCAGCTTGACCGGGACAGGCCAATGGGGGGTGAACACTGAAGCTTTCTTT
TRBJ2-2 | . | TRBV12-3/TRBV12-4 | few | CASSFTSQVGSTGELFF | TGTGCCAGCAGTTTCACCTCACAGGTGGGAAGCACCGGGGAGCTGTTTTTT
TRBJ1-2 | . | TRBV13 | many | CASSLGLQGGRNYGYTF | TGTGCCAGCAGCTTAGGTCTTCAAGGGGGAAGGAACTATGGCTACACCTTC
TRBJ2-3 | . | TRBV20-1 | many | CSARGGPHLYTQYF | TGCAGTGCTAGAGGCGGACCTCACCTTTATACGCAGTATTTT
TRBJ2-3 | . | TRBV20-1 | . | CSARPFDSTPSTDTQYF | TGCAGTGCACGGCCTTTCGACAGTACCCCGAGCACAGATACGCAGTATTTT
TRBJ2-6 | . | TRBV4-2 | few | CASSQGPANSGANVLTF | TGTGCCAGCAGCCAAGGTCCAGCTAACTCTGGGGCCAACGTCCTGACTTTC
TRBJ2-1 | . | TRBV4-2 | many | CASSQDVTLGNEQFF | TGTGCCAGCAGCCAAGATGTCACCCTCGGGAATGAGCAGTTCTTC
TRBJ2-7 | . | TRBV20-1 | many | CSAPWNYEQYF | TGCAGTGCTCCGTGGAACTACGAGCAGTACTTC
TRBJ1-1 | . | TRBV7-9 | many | CASSLAPGDTEAFF | TGTGCCAGCAGCTTAGCTCCGGGAGACACTGAAGCTTTCTTT
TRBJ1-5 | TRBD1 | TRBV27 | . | CASSGGQSRNQPQHF | TGTGCCAGCAGTGGGGGACAGTCACGCAATCAGCCCCAGCATTTT
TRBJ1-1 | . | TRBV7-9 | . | CASSLLGNTEVFF | TGTGCCAGCAGCTTATTGGGGAACACTGAAGTTTTCTTT
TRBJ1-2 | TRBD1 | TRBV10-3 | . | CAISESIRDRGHYGYTF | TGTGCCATCAGTGAGTCCATCCGGGACAGGGGCCACTATGGCTACACCTTC